The 5 T cell receptor beta chains below come from one sample, sequenced in a study of beta chain features in type 1 diabetes. Since all of the isolated RNA was reverse transcribed, expressed TCRB transcripts were what got sequenced. Only in-frame clones appear in the TCRdb table, and some are missing; sequencing was by immunoSEQ multiplex PCR. This sample has 240,000 or so clones; less than 35% occur once, and the top ten carry more than 3%. Sequenced: central memory CD4+ T cells from blood. Receptor source: a man aged 30-40 years in good health.

The rearrangement joins TRBV5-1 to TRBJ2-5; D is possibly TRBD2 (7 bases). Looked up from germline, CDR1 is SGHRS and CDR2 is YFSETQ. The CDR3 has 14 residues. The germline V and J ends were trimmed by 7 bases and 5 bases, with 18 bases remaining between them. CDR3 residues: CASGTGRGGETQYF. CDR3 bases: TGCGCCAGCGGCACAGGGAGGGGCGGCGAGACCCAGTACTTC.

This clone came up many times. J is TRBJ2-3 and V is TRBV9; D call uncertain. The CDR3 spans 13 residues. Trimming stripped 7 bases from V and 5 bases from J, with 14 bases between. The germline V gene has CDR1 SGDLS and CDR2 YYNGEE. CDR3 in amino acids: CASGGVVGDTQYF. CDR3 bases: TGTGCCAGCGGTGGTGTCGTAGGAGATACGCAGTATTTT.

This clone was detected only a few times. The chain uses TRBV18 and TRBJ2-7; 7 bases line up with TRBD1. Germline CDR1 and CDR2: KGHSH and LQKENI. With 3 bases clipped from V and 0 bases from J, the junction kept 5 bases outside the gene matches. The CDR3 extends over 15 amino acids. This chain's CDR3 is CASSPQQGYSYEQYF. In DNA form, the CDR3 reads TGTGCCAGCTCACCCCAACAGGGGTACTCCTACGAGCAGTACTTC.

The CDR3 region is CASSYAGQSNTEAFF. The CDR3, as DNA: TGTGCCAGCAGTTACGCGGGACAGAGTAACACTGAAGCTTTCTTT. The chain uses TRBV28 and TRBJ1-1; 7 nucleotides agree with TRBD1. J was trimmed by 2 bases and V by 4 bases; bases with no gene match: 7. The CDR3 length is 15 residues. The germline V gene has CDR1 MDHEN and CDR2 SYDVKM.

This clone was observed once. The chain joins TRBV4-3 to TRBJ2-7; D unclear. V was cut by 0 bases and J by 2 bases, with 11 bases left in between. Germline values: CDR1 LGHNA, CDR2 YSLEER. The CDR3 covers 15 residues. CDR3 coding DNA: TGCGCCAGCAGCCAAGATAGGGCAGAAACCTACGAGCAGTACTTC. This gives the protein CASSQDRAETYEQYF.